The source of this T cell receptor beta chain is a study of blood T cell repertoires in COVID-19. After removal of 10 bases from V and 2 bases from J, the junction contained 2 bases not matched to a gene. Per the germline V gene, CDR1 is LNHDA and CDR2 is SQIVND (reference sequence). This CDR3 region has 12 residues. This clone came up a few times. Libraries were prepared by immunoSEQ multiplex PCR; TCRdb keeps only in-frame clonotypes and omits some of them. The sample lists approximately 90,000 clones, just under 80% occurring once. Sequenced sample: peripheral blood. The sequence was obtained from a man in his 70s with COVID-19, enrolled during active disease. The chain employs TRBV19 and TRBJ1-5; 7 bases fit TRBD1. Here the CDR3 reads CATGQGNQPQHF. CDR3 coding DNA: TGTGCCACCGGACAGGGCAATCAGCCCCAGCATTTT.